This paragraph covers one TCR beta chain sequence. Its target antigen remains unknown. Base quality data are lacking; no much larger clone is found one base away. The record originates from a study of blood T cell repertoires in COVID-19 (dated by TCRdb to the early 2020s). About the full investigation: Samples covering the acute and convalescent phases of COVID-19 were provided by collaborators in the United States, Italy and Spain. The prospective study material was composed of cDNA or gDNA derived from T cells, B-cell-depleted T cells, or PBMCs. The dataset comprised deeply sampled blood TCRbeta repertoires from subjects exposed to, actively infected with, or recovered from COVID-19. A freely available public database, intended as a resource for researchers studying the immune response to SARS-CoV-2, is where the repertoires were released. Samples were obtained from the ongoing ImmuneRACE study (first 160 participants) and from some 1,300 subjects provided by 6 global collaborators. Sample metadata almost always included a de-identified subject ID, COVID-19 status, age in years and sex. Where available, HLA class I and class II types were taken from metadata supplied by the sample provider and were not determined by assay-based typing.

V gives up 5 bases and J gives up 2 bases, and the segment between their germline ends measures 17 bases. The CDR3 has 16 amino acids, counting the end cysteine and phenylalanine. Here the CDR3 DNA is all that survives: 48 bases in frame from base 1. The germline V gene encodes CDR1 SGHTA and CDR2 FQGNSA. Whole blood was collected in K2EDTA tubes by collaborating institutions according to the institutions' own protocols. For TCRbeta analysis, collaborators shipped samples as frozen whole blood, isolated PBMCs, or DNA extracted from either of those sample types. Beyond this particular receptor, the publication reports: How much clinical and demographic metadata was included differed by source and by participant, and the metadata was provided uncurated.

TCRbeta CDR3 regions were amplified from genomic DNA by means of the immunoSEQ Assay, a bias-controlled multiplex PCR. Per the authors' processing: The number of nucleated cells in each sample was estimated by amplification of reference gene primers within the assay. Sequence reads were collapsed and filtered to measure the absolute abundance of every unique TCRbeta CDR3 rearrangement. For each sample, productive Simpson clonality was calculated by taking the square root of Simpson's diversity index across productive rearrangements. The clones in this table, taken by TCRdb from immuneACCESS, are in-frame only. Not every clone is retained; where verified, under half of the shortfall comes from an unresolved V gene, and the cause of the rest is unknown. Clone size and the V and J calls come from that table; the DNA yielded D and trimming. Across this sample there are over 200,000 clones, with about 83% seen only once. The leading ten clones occupy 4.5% to 6.5% of the sample.

The specimen sequenced was peripheral blood. This clonotype was sampled from an elderly man with acute or convalescent COVID-19. This sequence uses TRBV7-2 and TRBJ2-3, with a tentative D gene TRBD2 over 5 matching bases. The sequenced DNA is TGTGCCAGCAGCAACTATAAAGGACTGCTCACAGATACGCAGTATTTT. Translated, this gives CASSNYKGLLTDTQYF. The full variable domain, completed from the reference TRBV7-2 and TRBJ2-3 proteins outside the CDR3, reads GAGVSQSPSNKVTEKGKDVELRCDPISGHTALYWYRQSLGQGLEFLIYFQGNSAPDKSGLPSDRFSAERTGGSVSTLTIQRTQQEDSAVYLCASSNYKGLLTDTQYFGPGTRLTVL.